This is a list of T cell receptor beta chains from one sample in a study of beta chain features in type 1 diabetes. TCRdb's table, derived via immunoSEQ multiplex PCR, lists solely in-frame clones and lacks some. The table has 600,000 or so clones, 9.5% to 15% seen once. The sample comprised naive CD4+ T cells from blood. The receptors come from a man aged 25 to 45 with type 1 diabetes. The conserved cysteine and the conserved F or W are not part of the CDR3 here. The order of the fields is clone size, V gene, CDR3 protein. Clone sizes are given selectively: once, few, many, or a class where the clone is expanded.

size: -
V: TRBV6-6
CDR3: ASRSVRYTEAF

size: -
V: TRBV7-6
CDR3: ASSFWELTDTQY

size: few
V: TRBV7-2
CDR3: ASSFGTSDYEQF

size: few
V: TRBV9
CDR3: ASSIRDRGFSNTGELF

size: few
V: TRBV23-1
CDR3: ASSQFPSTGVGNQPQH

size: -
V: TRBV7-2
CDR3: ASSSSTAGYGEKLF

size: -
V: TRBV28
CDR3: ASSLFRSGFEQY

size: -
V: TRBV5-4
CDR3: ASSLQDRVGEQY

size: few
V: TRBV10-3
CDR3: ATWSRREDYGYT

size: -
V: TRBV5-6
CDR3: ASSDDPTRLNEQY

size: few
V: TRBV9
CDR3: ASSPGGSSPSNEKLF

size: -
V: TRBV7-2
CDR3: ASSLVGGVSTDTQY